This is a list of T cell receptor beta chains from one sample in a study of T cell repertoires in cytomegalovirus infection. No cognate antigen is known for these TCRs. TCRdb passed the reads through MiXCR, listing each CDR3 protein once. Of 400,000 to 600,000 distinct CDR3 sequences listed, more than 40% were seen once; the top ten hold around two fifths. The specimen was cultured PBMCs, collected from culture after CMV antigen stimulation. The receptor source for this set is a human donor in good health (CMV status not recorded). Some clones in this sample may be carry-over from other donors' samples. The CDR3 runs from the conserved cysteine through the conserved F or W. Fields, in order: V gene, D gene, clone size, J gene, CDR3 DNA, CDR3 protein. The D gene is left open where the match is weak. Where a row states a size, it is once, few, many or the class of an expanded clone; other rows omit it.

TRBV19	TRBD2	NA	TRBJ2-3	TGTGCCAGTATTCTAGCGGGGGTCTCTAGCACAGATACGCAGTATTTT	CASILAGVSSTDTQYF
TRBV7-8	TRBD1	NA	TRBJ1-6	TGTGCCAGCAGCCCGGGACAGGGCCGTTCACCCCTCCACTTT	CASSPGQGRSPLHF
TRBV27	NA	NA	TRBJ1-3	TGTGCCAGCAGTTCAAATTACGTACCTGGAAACACCATATATTTT	CASSSNYVPGNTIYF
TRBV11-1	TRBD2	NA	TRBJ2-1	TGTGCCAGCAGCTTACGTCTACTAGCGGGGGAAATTTACAATGAGCAGTTCTTC	CASSLRLLAGEIYNEQFF
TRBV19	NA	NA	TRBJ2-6	TGTGCCAGTAGTACCGATCACAGGGCTGGGGCCAACGTCCTGACTTTC	CASSTDHRAGANVLTF
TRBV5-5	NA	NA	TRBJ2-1	TGTGCCAGCAGCCTTGCCGGCCTTGAGCAGTTCTTC	CASSLAGLEQFF
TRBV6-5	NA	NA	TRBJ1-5	TGTGCCAGCAGTTTTGGAGGGGAAAGCAATCAGCCCCAGCATTTT	CASSFGGESNQPQHF
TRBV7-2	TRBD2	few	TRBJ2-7	TGTGCCAGCAGCTTAGTACGGGGGGGGGGCTACGAGCAGTACTTC	CASSLVRGGGYEQYF
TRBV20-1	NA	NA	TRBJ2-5	TGCAGTGCTAGAGGTGGGGGGACAGCTTATCAAGAGACCCAGTACTTC	CSARGGGTAYQETQYF
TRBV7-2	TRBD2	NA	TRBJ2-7	TGTGCCAGCAGCTTATGGCTAGCGGGAGAGTCCGAGCAGTACTTC	CASSLWLAGESEQYF
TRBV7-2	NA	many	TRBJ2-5	TGTGCCAGCAGCTTACAGGGGGAGACCCAGTACTTC	CASSLQGETQYF
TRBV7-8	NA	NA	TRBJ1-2	TGTGCCAGCAGCTTAGCTACAGACTACTATGGCTACACCTTC	CASSLATDYYGYTF
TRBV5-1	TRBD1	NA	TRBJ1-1	TGCGCCAGCACCTTTACTGACAGGGCCGAACCGGGTACTGAAGCTTTCTTT	CASTFTDRAEPGTEAFF
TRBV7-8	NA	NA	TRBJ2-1	TGTGCCAGCAGCTTCTATACGGGGGACTACAATGAGCAGTTCTTC	CASSFYTGDYNEQFF